This is a list of T cell receptor beta chains from one sample in a study of T-cell memory formation after mild COVID-19. TCRdb called the 5' RACE reads again in MiXCR, with one record for every CDR3 protein. Among 200,000 to 300,000 distinct CDR3 sequences listed, around 17% were seen once. Sequenced input: PBMCs or a T cell subset sorted from them (not recorded which). These TCRs come from a man aged 18-30 years who had mild COVID-19 (a few samples of this study predate the infection). Cell type and time point are not known. Each CDR3 is given with its conserved first and last residue. Each record gives: CDR3 DNA, CDR3 protein, V gene, CDR3 length, J gene, clone size, D gene. The D gene is left open where the match is weak. Expanded clones get a size class; other rows say once, few or many, or leave the size out.

DNA: TGTGCCAGCAGCTCAGGGAGGAGCTCTGGAAACACCATATATTTT
CDR3: CASSSGRSSGNTIYF
V: TRBV12-3/TRBV12-4
length: 15
J: TRBJ1-3
size: -
D: -

DNA: TGCAGCGTTGATCGGGACGGGACCTACGAGCAGTACTTC
CDR3: CSVDRDGTYEQYF
V: TRBV29-1
length: 13
J: TRBJ2-7
size: -
D: -

DNA: TGTGCCAGCAGCTGGAGTAATTCACCCCTCCACTTT
CDR3: CASSWSNSPLHF
V: TRBV5-6
length: 12
J: TRBJ1-6
size: few
D: -

DNA: TGTGCCAGCAGCTTTGTCAGAACAGATACGCAGTATTTT
CDR3: CASSFVRTDTQYF
V: TRBV5-6
length: 13
J: TRBJ2-3
size: -
D: -

DNA: TGTGCCAGCAGCTTTGACTTGATGTACAATGAGCAGTTCTTC
CDR3: CASSFDLMYNEQFF
V: TRBV11-2
length: 14
J: TRBJ2-1
size: many
D: -

DNA: TGCAGTGATCGGACAGGGGGCGGTCATCAGCCCCAGCATTTT
CDR3: CSDRTGGGHQPQHF
V: TRBV20-1
length: 14
J: TRBJ1-5
size: -
D: TRBD1

DNA: TGTGCCAGCAGCTTCTCCCTCGATCAGCCCCAGCATTTT
CDR3: CASSFSLDQPQHF
V: TRBV7-6
length: 13
J: TRBJ1-5
size: -
D: -

DNA: TGTGCCAGCAGCTTAGCTCGTACAGATACGCAGTATTTT
CDR3: CASSLARTDTQYF
V: TRBV7-2
length: 13
J: TRBJ2-3
size: many
D: -

DNA: TGCAGTGCCCTAGGAGATATGAACACTGAAGCTTTCTTT
CDR3: CSALGDMNTEAFF
V: TRBV20-1
length: 13
J: TRBJ1-1
size: -
D: -

DNA: TGTGCCAGCAGCATCTCCCCCGGAGGGGACGAGCAGTACTTC
CDR3: CASSISPGGDEQYF
V: TRBV7-6
length: 14
J: TRBJ2-7
size: -
D: -

DNA: TGCAGTGCTGTCGGGACCGAGGGCCCAGATACGCAGTATTTT
CDR3: CSAVGTEGPDTQYF
V: TRBV20-1
length: 14
J: TRBJ2-3
size: once
D: -

DNA: TGTGCCAGCAGATACCCTCCGGGACAGGGTCGGCGCGAGCAGTACTTC
CDR3: CASRYPPGQGRREQYF
V: TRBV6-1
length: 16
J: TRBJ2-7
size: few
D: TRBD1

DNA: TGTGCCAGCAGCTTCTACATGGACGCTTTTGGGGAAGCTTTCTTT
CDR3: CASSFYMDAFGEAFF
V: TRBV7-2
length: 15
J: TRBJ1-1
size: -
D: -

DNA: TGTGCCAGCAGCTCCCCCCATTTGGATACGCAGTATTTT
CDR3: CASSSPHLDTQYF
V: TRBV7-2
length: 13
J: TRBJ2-3
size: few
D: -

DNA: TGTGCCAGCAGCACCAGCAGAGGCGGGGAGCTGTTTTTT
CDR3: CASSTSRGGELFF
V: TRBV5-4
length: 13
J: TRBJ2-2
size: -
D: -

DNA: TGTGCCAGCACCGCGGACATCGCCAGCACAGATACGCAGTATTTT
CDR3: CASTADIASTDTQYF
V: TRBV6-1
length: 15
J: TRBJ2-3
size: -
D: -

DNA: TGCGCCAGCAGCAGACCCGGGACTAGCGTCACAGATACGCAGTATTTT
CDR3: CASSRPGTSVTDTQYF
V: TRBV5-1
length: 16
J: TRBJ2-3
size: few
D: TRBD2

DNA: TGCGCCAGCAGCTTGACCAGCGGGGGGAACACAGATACGCAGTATTTT
CDR3: CASSLTSGGNTDTQYF
V: TRBV5-1
length: 16
J: TRBJ2-3
size: many
D: TRBD2

DNA: TGTGCCAGCAGTTGGCAGGGTCAGGATTCACCCCTCCACTTT
CDR3: CASSWQGQDSPLHF
V: TRBV12-3/TRBV12-4
length: 14
J: TRBJ1-6
size: -
D: -

DNA: TGTGCCAGCAGTTTATTCGCCCTAGCGGGGGAGGGTACGCAGTATTTT
CDR3: CASSLFALAGEGTQYF
V: TRBV27
length: 16
J: TRBJ2-3
size: -
D: TRBD2

DNA: TGTGCCAGCAAGGGGTCGAGCCAATACGAGCAGTACTTC
CDR3: CASKGSSQYEQYF
V: TRBV2
length: 13
J: TRBJ2-7
size: -
D: -

DNA: TGTGCCAGCAGCTTAGGAACAGGGACTGGGGCCAACGTCCTGACTTTC
CDR3: CASSLGTGTGANVLTF
V: TRBV7-9
length: 16
J: TRBJ2-6
size: -
D: -

DNA: TGTGCCAGCAGGAACCCACGGCTCGAAGCTTTCTTT
CDR3: CASRNPRLEAFF
V: TRBV6-5
length: 12
J: TRBJ1-1
size: many
D: -

DNA: TGTGCCAGCAGCGTGGCGGGGGGCTATGAGACCCAGTACTTC
CDR3: CASSVAGGYETQYF
V: TRBV9
length: 14
J: TRBJ2-5
size: many
D: TRBD2

DNA: TGTGCCAGCAAAGGTAGCGGGATCTCCTACAATGAGCAGTTCTTC
CDR3: CASKGSGISYNEQFF
V: TRBV6-5
length: 15
J: TRBJ2-1
size: -
D: TRBD2

DNA: TGTGCCAGCAGCCAAGATTTGACAGACATTCAGTACTTC
CDR3: CASSQDLTDIQYF
V: TRBV4-2
length: 13
J: TRBJ2-4
size: -
D: -

DNA: TGTGCCAGCAGTCTTCCCAGGGTGTCTGAAGCTTTCTTT
CDR3: CASSLPRVSEAFF
V: TRBV7-2
length: 13
J: TRBJ1-1
size: few
D: -

DNA: TGTGCCAGCAGCTTAGATGGGACGGTTTTATATGGCTACACCTTC
CDR3: CASSLDGTVLYGYTF
V: TRBV7-2
length: 15
J: TRBJ1-2
size: -
D: -

DNA: TGCGCCAGCAGCCAAGCGAGGGGCAATCAGCCCCAGCATTTT
CDR3: CASSQARGNQPQHF
V: TRBV4-1
length: 14
J: TRBJ1-5
size: -
D: -

DNA: TGCAGTGCTAGAATTAGAAGCGAGACCCAGTACTTC
CDR3: CSARIRSETQYF
V: TRBV20-1
length: 12
J: TRBJ2-5
size: -
D: -

DNA: TGTGCCAGCAGCTGGGGCGGTTCACCCCTCCACTTT
CDR3: CASSWGGSPLHF
V: TRBV7-9
length: 12
J: TRBJ1-6
size: -
D: -

DNA: TGTGCCACCAGTGAGTCCGGGACTAGCGGGGGGGGAAGGTCGTTCTTC
CDR3: CATSESGTSGGGRSFF
V: TRBV24-1
length: 16
J: TRBJ2-1
size: few
D: TRBD2

DNA: TGTGCCAGCAGCTTAAACGTTGCCGGGGAGCTGTTTTTT
CDR3: CASSLNVAGELFF
V: TRBV7-3
length: 13
J: TRBJ2-2
size: -
D: -

DNA: TGTGCCAGCACTCCCGGGGGAGGTCGGTGGACTGAAGCTTTCTTT
CDR3: CASTPGGGRWTEAFF
V: TRBV5-6
length: 15
J: TRBJ1-1
size: -
D: -

DNA: TGTGCCAGCAGTGATGCTGTTAATGAGCAGTTCTTC
CDR3: CASSDAVNEQFF
V: TRBV2
length: 12
J: TRBJ2-1
size: -
D: -

DNA: TGCGCCAGCAGCCAGAACGGGGTAACGCAGTATTTT
CDR3: CASSQNGVTQYF
V: TRBV4-3
length: 12
J: TRBJ2-3
size: few
D: -